Below are 31 T cell receptor beta chains sequenced from a single sample in a study of control samples from healthy donors and cancer patients (TCRdb year 2020). Library prep was done by the immunoSEQ multiplex PCR assay. TCRdb re-hosts the immuneACCESS table, in-frame sequences only. Its copies lack some clones; in the studies checked, an unresolved V gene accounts for under half of them, and the cause for the rest is not known. This sample gives fewer than 100,000 clones in total; roughly 90% of them show up just once. Together, the top ten hold around 5.7% of the sample. The specimen sequenced was blood. Receptor source: a woman in her fifties or sixties in good health.

In its sample, this clone was seen once. The chain carries TRBV27 and TRBJ1-3, with 7 bases fitting TRBD1. CDR3 length: 16 residues. The ends lost 3 bases at V and 0 bases at J; junction bases unmatched: 5. Germline V gene sequence: CDR1 MNHEY, CDR2 SMNVEV (reference sequence). The CDR3 DNA follows: TGTGCCAGCAGTTTGTCCGGGACAGCCTCTGGAAACACCATATATTTT. This sequence encodes CASSLSGTASGNTIYF.

The V gene is TRBV12-3 or TRBV12-4, the J gene TRBJ1-2; the D gene is possibly TRBD1 (5 bases). The V gene lost 5 bases and the J gene lost 5 bases, with 12 bases spanning the gap. This CDR3 has 13 amino acids. Here the CDR3 reads CASSRGKGYGYTF. CDR3 nucleotide sequence: TGTGCCAGCAGTCGGGGCAAGGGTTATGGCTACACCTTC.

The chain is built from TRBV7-8 and TRBJ1-4; the D gene is possibly TRBD1 (6 bases). CDR1 and CDR2 (germline): SGHVS, FQNEAQ. The length of the CDR3 is 15 residues. V was clipped by 5 bases and J by 4 bases, with 14 bases between them. In DNA, the CDR3 is TGTGCCAGCAGCCCTACAGGGAGATATAATGAAAAACTGTTTTTT. Its translation: CASSPTGRYNEKLFF.

The chain combines TRBV30 with TRBJ1-2, with no clear D. Germline CDR1 and CDR2: GTSNPN and SVGIG (reference sequence). The CDR3 sequence is 16 residues long. V lost 2 bases and J 4 bases, leaving 20 bases between the germline ends. CDR3 amino acids: CAWSYPTLTGIYGYTF. CDR3 sequence (DNA): TGTGCCTGGAGTTACCCAACCCTGACGGGGATCTATGGCTACACCTTC.

The table lists this clone with a count of one. The rearrangement joins TRBV19 to TRBJ1-2; possibly TRBD1 for D (6 bases). V was clipped by 3 bases and J by 3 bases, with 23 bases between them. The V gene's germline CDR1 is LNHDA and CDR2 SQIVND (reference sequence). This CDR3 region has 18 residues. The CDR3 sequence is CASSIDTGWRTLDYGYTF. In nucleotides, the CDR3 is TGTGCCAGTAGTATCGATACAGGGTGGCGTACGTTGGACTATGGCTACACCTTC. The full variable domain, completed using reference TRBV19 and TRBJ1-2, is DGGITQSPKYLFRKEGQNVTLSCEQNLNHDAMYWYRQDPGQGLRLIYYSQIVNDFQKGDIAEGYSVSREKKESFPLTVTSAQKNPTAFYLCASSIDTGWRTLDYGYTFGSGTRLTVV.

The V and J genes are TRBV19 and TRBJ2-7; D gene uncertain. The CDR3 runs to 15 residues. Trimming cost V 3 bases and J 7 bases, with 19 bases left between them. CDR1 is LNHDA and CDR2 is SQIVND in the germline V gene (reference sequence). The CDR3 nucleotides are TGTGCCAGTAGTATTAGTGGCACCTGGGCGAGTGAGCAGTACTTC. Protein: CASSISGTWASEQYF. Full variable domain (missing parts from reference TRBV19 and TRBJ2-7): DGGITQSPKYLFRKEGQNVTLSCEQNLNHDAMYWYRQDPGQGLRLIYYSQIVNDFQKGDIAEGYSVSREKKESFPLTVTSAQKNPTAFYLCASSISGTWASEQYFGPGTRLTVT.

The V and J genes are TRBV12-3 or TRBV12-4 and TRBJ1-6, with a possible D match to TRBD1 (5 bases). The CDR3 sequence is 13 residues long. The ends were cut back, 5 bases at V and 6 bases at J, with 8 bases in the middle. CDR3 in amino acids: CASSRDSNSPLHF. The CDR3 DNA sequence: TGTGCCAGCAGTCGAGACAGTAATTCACCCCTCCACTTT.

This chain connects TRBV5-4 to TRBJ1-3; D uncertain. The CDR3 has 14 residues. CDR1 is SGHNT and CDR2 is YYREEE in the germline V gene (reference sequence). Trimming removed 0 bases at V and 2 bases at J, with 6 bases between. The DNA for the CDR3 is TGTGCCAGCAGCTTGGGCCTTGCTGGAAACACCATATATTTT. Translation gives CASSLGLAGNTIYF.

The chain links TRBV2 to TRBJ1-2; the D is unclear. CDR3 size: 14 residues. V lost 3 bases and J lost 4, with 12 bases in between. Germline values: CDR1 SNHLY, CDR2 FYNNEI. The CDR3 DNA is TGTGCCAGCAGTGATATGGACGGACCCTATGGCTACACCTTC. Encoded protein: CASSDMDGPYGYTF.

The chain links TRBV12-5 to TRBJ1-6; D unclear. Trimming took 6 bases from V and 8 from J, leaving 8 bases between them. The CDR3 spans 12 residues. The germline CDR1 and CDR2 sequences are LGHNT and FRNRAP. Written as DNA, the CDR3 is TGTGCTAGTGGCATCAACCATTCACCCCTCCACTTT. This codes for CASGINHSPLHF.

This chain joins TRBV6-5 and TRBJ1-6; perhaps TRBD1 as D (5 bases). Germline-derived CDR1 and CDR2 are MNHEY and SVGAGI. The length of the CDR3 is 13 residues. V shed 7 bases and J shed 6 bases, with 10 bases lying between them. The CDR3, as DNA: TGTGCCAGCACTCAGGGTTTTAATTCACCCCTCCACTTT. Translating gives CASTQGFNSPLHF.

The genes are TRBV27 and TRBJ2-7, with 10 bases fitting TRBD1. The junction had 10 bases not matched to a gene; V was cut back by 7 bases and J by 4 bases. The CDR3 is 15 residues long. Germline CDR1 and CDR2: MNHEY and SMNVEV (reference sequence). The CDR3 bases are TGTGCCAGCACTGTAAGACAGGGGGCGGGGTACGAGCAGTACTTC. It encodes CASTVRQGAGYEQYF.

V is TRBV19 and J is TRBJ1-5; D remains unclear. V was clipped by 3 bases and J by 6 bases, with 9 bases between them. This CDR3 spans 13 amino acids. CDR1 LNHDA and CDR2 SQIVND come from the germline V gene (reference sequence). CDR3 coding DNA: TGTGCCAGTAGTATCGGCCGGGGTCAGCCCCAGCATTTT. This sequence encodes CASSIGRGQPQHF.

This clone has a single count. The chain couples TRBV6-5 to TRBJ1-2, with TRBD1 identical over 9 bases. This CDR3 is built from 16 residues. V trimming: 3 bases; J trimming: 6 bases; junction bases outside the gene matches: 11. Germline V CDR1 and CDR2: MNHEY, SVGAGI. CDR3 DNA: TGTGCCAGCAGTTATCGAGGGACAGGGCACAATCATGGCTACACCTTC. Protein product: CASSYRGTGHNHGYTF.

V and J are TRBV6-1 and TRBJ2-7; D is uncertain. Germline loops: CDR1 MNHNS, CDR2 SASEGT. The CDR3 runs to 15 residues. V dropped 2 bases and J dropped 0 bases, with 11 bases sitting between them. CDR3 in amino acids: CASSESQEASYEQYF. Here the CDR3 DNA reads TGTGCCAGCAGTGAAAGCCAAGAAGCCTCCTACGAGCAGTACTTC.

This chain joins TRBV5-1 and TRBJ1-1; TRBD1 is a possible D gene (5 bases). V lost 0 bases and J 4 bases, leaving 10 bases between the germline ends. The CDR3 is 14 amino acids. Germline CDR1 and CDR2: SGHRS and YFSETQ. The CDR3 spells CASSLAQGSTEAFF. The CDR3 region has the DNA TGCGCCAGCAGCTTGGCCCAGGGCAGCACTGAAGCTTTCTTT.

V usage is TRBV7-2 and J usage is TRBJ2-5, with D hard to call. Trimming left V 5 bases short and J 7 bases short, with 14 bases between. Germline V gene lookup returns CDR1 SGHTA and CDR2 FQGNSA. The CDR3 is 13 amino acids. DNA of the CDR3: TGTGCCAGCAGCGTAAGGCCTTATTGGACCCAGTACTTC. Protein product: CASSVRPYWTQYF.

The V and J genes are TRBV6-5 and TRBJ1-1; 9 bases match TRBD1. V dropped 8 bases and J dropped 4; count of bases not matched to a gene: 8. The germline gives CDR1 MNHEY, CDR2 SVGAGI. The CDR3 sequence is 14 residues long. The CDR3 reads CASGWTGASTEAFF. The CDR3 nucleotides are TGTGCCAGCGGGTGGACAGGGGCGAGCACTGAAGCTTTCTTT.

This clone showed up just once. V usage is TRBV7-8 and J usage is TRBJ1-2; TRBD1 aligns across 7 bases. Germline assignment: CDR1 SGHVS and CDR2 FQNEAQ. CDR3 length equals 15 residues. Trimming removed 5 bases from V and 3 bases from J; junction bases left unmatched: 9. The CDR3 region is CASSPLPGQYYGYTF. The DNA for the CDR3 is TGTGCCAGCAGCCCTTTACCGGGACAGTACTATGGCTACACCTTC. The variable domain in full, completed from reference TRBV7-8 and TRBJ1-2, reads GAGVSQSPRYKVAKRGQDVALRCDPISGHVSLFWYQQALGQGPEFLTYFQNEAQLDKSGLPSDRFFAERPEGSVSTLKIQRTQQEDSAVYLCASSPLPGQYYGYTFGSGTRLTVV.

This chain connects TRBV2 to TRBJ2-2; maybe TRBD1 (5 bases). Germline V gives CDR1 SNHLY, CDR2 FYNNEI. The CDR3 covers 14 residues. V was trimmed by 7 bases and J by 5 bases, leaving 14 bases between them. This chain's CDR3 is CASNRQGYTGELFF. CDR3 bases: TGTGCCAGCAATCGGCAGGGCTATACCGGGGAGCTGTTTTTT. Complete variable domain (other parts from reference TRBV2 and TRBJ2-2): EPEVTQTPSHQVTQMGQEVILRCVPISNHLYFYWYRQILGQKVEFLVSFYNNEISEKSEIFDDQFSVERPDGSNFTLKIRSTKLEDSAMYFCASNRQGYTGELFFGEGSRLTVL.

V gene TRBV5-1 combines with J gene TRBJ2-4, with D possibly being TRBD1 (6 bases). The germline V gene encodes CDR1 SGHRS and CDR2 YFSETQ. CDR3 length: 13 amino acids. Between the trimmed V and J ends, which lost 2 bases and 8 bases, there was a span of 11 bases. This CDR3 reads CASSFQGKYIQYF. CDR3 in DNA: TGCGCCAGCAGCTTCCAGGGGAAGTACATTCAGTACTTC.

The gene calls are TRBV5-1 and TRBJ2-1; D may be TRBD2 (6 bases). This CDR3 comprises 15 residues. Per the germline V gene, CDR1 is SGHRS and CDR2 is YFSETQ. Trimming cost V 4 bases and J 4 bases, with 15 bases left between them. The CDR3, as DNA: TGCGCCAGCAGCCCGTTAGGCGGGACTTACAATGAGCAGTTCTTC. It is translated as CASSPLGGTYNEQFF. The variable domain in full, completed from reference TRBV5-1 and TRBJ2-1, reads KAGVTQTPRYLIKTRGQQVTLSCSPISGHRSVSWYQQTPGQGLQFLFEYFSETQRNKGNFPGRFSGRQFSNSRSEMNVSTLELGDSALYLCASSPLGGTYNEQFFGPGTRLTVL.

The rearrangement joins TRBV27 to TRBJ1-5; 7 nucleotides line up with TRBD1. The J segment lost 3 bases and the V segment lost 5 bases, leaving 7 bases of the junction unmatched. The CDR3 sequence is 15 residues long. CDR1 and CDR2 (germline): MNHEY, SMNVEV (reference sequence). The DNA for the CDR3 is TGTGCCAGCAGTCCAGGGACAGCTAACAATCAGCCCCAGCATTTT. Amino acids: CASSPGTANNQPQHF.

The gene calls are TRBV4-2 and TRBJ2-7; 7 bases are shared with TRBD1. CDR1 and CDR2 from the germline V gene are LGHNA and YNFKEQ. Losses at the gene ends were 1 base for V and 6 bases for J; bases not matched to a gene: 18. The CDR3 spans 18 residues. The CDR3 is CASSQGSEGGHLGSEQYF. For the CDR3, the DNA is TGTGCCAGCAGCCAAGGCTCGGAAGGGGGCCATCTAGGGAGCGAGCAGTACTTC.

The CDR3 loop is CASSPGRNIQYF. CDR3 nucleotides: TGCGCCAGCAGCCCCGGTAGGAACATTCAGTACTTC. The chain joins TRBV4-1 to TRBJ2-4; no reliable D call. Trimming removed 4 bases at V and 7 bases at J, with 8 bases between. CDR1 is MGHRA, CDR2 YSYEKL, per germline. This CDR3 is built from 12 residues.

The genes are TRBV6-5 and TRBJ2-7, with D possibly matching TRBD1 (6 bases). The CDR3 runs to 16 residues. V was cut by 1 base and J by 1 base, with 14 bases left in between. Germline CDR1 is MNHEY and CDR2 is SVGAGI. The CDR3 nucleotides read TGTGCCAGCAGTTACTACCGGACAGCGCTATCCTACGAGCAGTACTTC. Amino acid sequence: CASSYYRTALSYEQYF.

V gene TRBV11-3 combines with J gene TRBJ2-3, with D tentatively TRBD2 (5 bases). V was clipped by 5 bases and J by 4 bases, with 10 bases between them. Germline loops: CDR1 SGHNT, CDR2 YENEEA. CDR3 length equals 13 residues. The DNA for the CDR3 is TGTGCCAGCAGCCCCCCCGGGGCAGATACGCAGTATTTT. This sequence encodes CASSPPGADTQYF.

The chain combines TRBV10-3 with TRBJ1-1; 7 bases agree with TRBD1. Germline V gene lookup returns CDR1 ENHRY and CDR2 SYGVKD. Trimming cost V 6 bases and J 3 bases; bases outside gene matches: 7. The CDR3 has 14 residues. In DNA, the CDR3 is TGTGCCATCAGGCAAGGGGGCGAGGACACTGAAGCTTTCTTT. This sequence encodes CAIRQGGEDTEAFF.

This clone qualifies as medium-sized. The chain recombines TRBV19 with TRBJ2-1, with TRBD2 identical over 7 bases. There are 14 residues in the CDR3. With V trimmed by 5 bases and J by 1 base, 2 bases remained unmatched. Germline V CDR1 and CDR2: LNHDA, SQIVND (reference sequence). The CDR3 region is CASSFGGSYNEQFF. The CDR3 nucleotides read TGTGCCAGTAGTTTCGGGGGGTCCTACAATGAGCAGTTCTTC.

The V and J genes are TRBV15 and TRBJ1-2, with D tentatively TRBD1 (5 bases). The CDR3 is 15 residues long. With 2 bases removed from V and 8 bases from J, the gap between germline ends came to 18 bases. The germline V gene encodes CDR1 LNHNV and CDR2 YYDKDF (reference sequence). CDR3 residues: CATSRLGTALGGYTF. CDR3 nucleotides: TGTGCCACCAGCAGACTCGGGACGGCTCTGGGCGGCTACACCTTC.

CDR3 coding DNA: TGTGCCTGGAGGGCCTTATCAGGGCGATCACCCCTCCACTTT. As protein: CAWRALSGRSPLHF. The chain is built from TRBV30 and TRBJ1-6; TRBD1 is a possible D gene (5 bases). The length of the CDR3 is 14 residues. V was shortened by 3 bases and J by 10 bases, with 16 bases between the two germline ends. Per germline, CDR1 GTSNPN and CDR2 SVGIG (reference sequence).